These 8 T cell receptor beta chains were all obtained from the same sample, sequenced in a study of beta chain features in type 1 diabetes (dated by TCRdb to between 2017 and 2018). Overall study results and their limits: A moderate but significant shortening of TCRB CDR3 length was observed in type 1 diabetes patients in all four CD4+ subsets.

The library was built by means of the immunoSEQ multiplex PCR assay. The entire amount of isolated RNA was reverse transcribed using the High Capacity cDNA Reverse Transcription Kit, so the sequenced TCRB transcripts were expressed ones. TCRdb stores this immuneACCESS table with in-frame sequences only. Part of the clones is absent; in the studies checked, under half of the shortfall reflects unresolved V genes, and no reason is known for the rest. The sample table records more than 300,000 clones; about 12% of these occur just once. The top ten clonotypes cover about 0.01% of the sample. No antigen has been assigned to these receptors. The sample consisted of naive CD4+ T cells from blood. Read against the paper, the sample's cell subset or site label means: true naive CD4+ T cells. These receptors were collected from a young woman with type 1 diabetes.

This clone was counted only a few times. V usage is TRBV5-1 and J usage is TRBJ2-1, with 8 bases matching TRBD2. With 2 bases clipped from V and 8 bases from J, the junction kept 12 bases outside the gene matches. The CDR3 sequence is 16 residues long. CDR1 and CDR2 (germline): SGHRS, YFSETQ. The CDR3 nucleotides are TGCGCCAGCAGCTTATCGACTAGCGAGAGGGCCGATGAGCAGTTCTTC. Translated: CASSLSTSERADEQFF. The full variable domain, rest sourced from reference TRBV5-1 and TRBJ2-1, is KAGVTQTPRYLIKTRGQQVTLSCSPISGHRSVSWYQQTPGQGLQFLFEYFSETQRNKGNFPGRFSGRQFSNSRSEMNVSTLELGDSALYLCASSLSTSERADEQFFGPGTRLTVL.

The genes are TRBV29-1 and TRBJ1-1, with 11 bases fitting TRBD1. Unmatched junction bases numbered 9, after V lost 4 bases and J lost 5 bases. CDR3 length: 15 residues. Germline CDR1 is SQVTM and CDR2 is ANQGSEA. CDR3: CSVVVGGQGDTEAFF. CDR3 bases: TGCAGCGTTGTGGTGGGGGGACAGGGGGATACTGAAGCTTTCTTT.

The CDR3 loop is CASSEWAETYEQYF. CDR3 bases: TGTGCCAGCAGTGAATGGGCAGAGACCTACGAGCAGTACTTC. The rearrangement links TRBV25-1 to TRBJ2-7; no clear D gene. This CDR3 contains 14 residues. Germline CDR1 and CDR2: MGHDK and SYGVNS. V was trimmed by 1 base and J by 2 bases, leaving 9 bases between them.

The rearrangement uses TRBV7-9 and TRBJ2-5, with D possibly being TRBD1 (5 bases). Trimming pared 6 bases from V and 2 bases from J, leaving 13 bases between. CDR3 length equals 14 residues. The germline gives CDR1 SEHNR, CDR2 FQNEAQ (reference sequence). The CDR3 loop reads CASREGVGQETQYF. CDR3 DNA sequence: TGTGCCAGCAGGGAAGGGGTTGGGCAAGAGACCCAGTACTTC.

The genes are TRBV4-3 and TRBJ2-7; weak D call: TRBD2 (8 bases). CDR1 is LGHNA, CDR2 YSLEER, per germline. The CDR3 loop spans 17 amino acids. V was cut by 4 bases and J by 3 bases, with 22 bases left in between. CDR3 sequence reads: CASSRSPGTAGVYEQYF. The CDR3 nucleotides read TGCGCCAGCAGCCGGTCGCCCGGGACAGCGGGGGTCTACGAGCAGTACTTC.

The table lists this clone with a few counts. V and J are TRBV7-9 and TRBJ2-2, with D hard to call. The CDR3 sequence is 15 residues long. V lost 4 bases, J lost 4 bases, and 13 bases lay in between. Germline CDR1 reads SEHNR; CDR2 reads FQNEAQ (reference sequence). CDR3 DNA sequence: TGTGCCAGCAGCTCCCGGGTTTCTTTCACCGGGGAGCTGTTTTTT. Residues: CASSSRVSFTGELFF.

In its sample, this clone was seen a few times. The chain carries TRBV7-2 and TRBJ2-7; D perhaps matches TRBD1 (5 bases). The CDR3 sequence is 13 residues long. Trimming stripped 3 bases from V and 2 bases from J, with 8 bases between. Germline assignment: CDR1 SGHTA and CDR2 FQGNSA. The CDR3: CASSFDSPYEQYF. In nucleotides, the CDR3 is TGTGCCAGCAGCTTTGACAGCCCCTACGAGCAGTACTTC.

Only a few counts were recorded for this clone. The rearrangement uses TRBV4-3 and TRBJ2-1; TRBD1 agrees at 7 bases. This CDR3 spans 15 amino acids. The germline V gene encodes CDR1 LGHNA and CDR2 YSLEER. With V trimmed by 3 bases and J by 4 bases, 6 bases remained unmatched. The CDR3 is CASSHRTGTYNEQFF. The DNA for the CDR3 is TGCGCCAGCAGCCATAGGACAGGAACTTACAATGAGCAGTTCTTC.